The source of this T cell receptor beta chain is a study of blood T cell repertoires in COVID-19. V was pared by 4 bases and J by 5 bases, with 6 bases of the junction left unmatched. CDR1 and CDR2 from the germline V gene are SGDLS and YYNGEE. The CDR3 runs to 13 residues. Data came from immunoSEQ multiplex PCR; TCRdb stores just in-frame clones and leaves some out. Among around 92,000 clones, over 65% were seen once, and the ten largest hold 3% to 4.5%. Input material: peripheral blood. The rearrangement joins TRBV9 to TRBJ2-7; 7 bases fit TRBD1. The sequence was collected from a man between 70 and 80 years old with COVID-19, enrolled during active disease. In DNA, the CDR3 is TGTGCCAGCAGCCGAGGGGGCATGGACGAGCAGTACTTC. Encoded protein: CASSRGGMDEQYF.